The TCR beta chain described here comes from a study of radiotherapy plus CTLA-4 blockade in lung cancer. Study results and caveats: The best prediction of response reportedly came from early blood T cell clone dynamics, with interferon-beta. In blood, after radiotherapy plus ipilimumab, tumor-derived TCR clones expanded.

Regarding this clone: Its antigen remains unknown.

Sequenced by immunoSEQ multiplex PCR; TCRdb stores in-frame clones only, minus some. The data hold approximately 94,000 clones, with 82% observed a single time. This CDR3 is 15 amino acids long. CDR1 and CDR2 (germline): MNHEY, SMNVEV (reference sequence). Trimming cost V 3 bases and J 9 bases, with 18 bases left between them. The gene calls are TRBV27 and TRBJ2-1, with D possibly TRBD2 on 7 matching bases. The specimen was peripheral blood, collected from a patient treated with radiotherapy plus ipilimumab. This receptor was taken from a human donor with non-small cell lung cancer that progressed on radiotherapy plus ipilimumab. The CDR3 DNA is TGTGCCAGCAGTTTTGAGGGGGGGCTAGGTACTGAGCAGTTCTTC. Translation: CASSFEGGLGTEQFF.